This entry lists 30 T cell receptor beta chains sequenced from one sample in a study of glioma-infiltrating T cells. Amplification of TCR alpha and beta CDR3 regions from RNA used iRepertoire nested multiplex PCR. TCRdb reanalysed the multiplex PCR reads using MiXCR and keeps one entry per CDR3 protein. The repertoire has 150,000 to 200,000 distinct CDR3 sequences, roughly 32% of them found once; the top ten carry roughly 21%. The sample consisted of glioma tissue, nonneoplastic brain tissue, or PBMCs (not recorded which). The receptors here all came from a human donor with low-grade glioma or glioblastoma, undergoing nonglioma brain surgery, or in good health (not recorded which).

This clonotype was seen repeatedly, ten times or more. The chain links TRBV5-1 to TRBJ2-3; D call uncertain. V was shortened by 1 base and J by 4 bases, with 7 bases between the two germline ends. The CDR3 length is 13 residues. Germline CDR1 SGHRS, CDR2 YFSETQ. CDR3 loop: CASSLNAPDTQYF. CDR3 nucleotides: TGCGCCAGCAGCTTGAACGCACCAGATACGCAGTATTTT.

On this clonotype itself: An end of the junction differs from the germline gene, which may be a read error. The chain uses TRBV6-2 or TRBV6-3 and TRBJ2-5; D not certain. CDR3 size: 13 residues. In germline, CDR1 is MNHEY, CDR2 SVGEGT. The chain's CDR3 is CASSVKGQETKYF. The CDR3 nucleotides are TGTGCCAGCAGTGTAAAGGGTCAAGAGACCAAGTACTTC.

V is TRBV18 and J is TRBJ2-5; D perhaps matches TRBD2 (5 bases). With 6 bases removed from V and 2 bases from J, the gap between germline ends came to 16 bases. The CDR3 covers 15 residues. CDR1 is KGHSH, CDR2 LQKENI, per germline. This CDR3 reads CASSRETPIQETQYF. The CDR3 DNA sequence: TGTGCCAGCTCCCGGGAAACCCCAATTCAAGAGACCCAGTACTTC.

This clonotype was observed many times. This rearrangement joins TRBV20-1 to TRBJ2-5, with 7 bases aligning to TRBD1. The CDR3 consists of 14 residues. After removal of 5 bases from V and 0 bases from J, the junction contained 6 bases not matched to a gene. CDR1 and CDR2 from the germline V gene are DFQATT and SNEGSKA (reference sequence). The CDR3 DNA is TGCAGTGCTCCTAAGACAGGGAACCAAGAGACCCAGTACTTC. Encoded protein: CSAPKTGNQETQYF.

The V call is TRBV7-2, the J call TRBJ2-3; tentatively, D is TRBD1 or TRBD2 (5 bases each). The CDR3 has 16 residues. V lost 1 base and J lost 0, with 11 bases in between. Germline V gene lookup returns CDR1 SGHTA and CDR2 FQGNSA. The CDR3 loop reads CASSLVGDPSTDTQYF. The CDR3 DNA follows: TGTGCCAGCAGCTTAGTCGGGGACCCTAGCACAGATACGCAGTATTTT.

As to this clonotype: This may stem from a read error, because a much larger clone lies one nucleotide away. No conserved phenylalanine or tryptophan is present at the end of the CDR3, so a read error is the likely explanation. CDR3 loop: CSARGRALNEKLFL. The CDR3 nucleotides are TGCAGTGCTAGGGGGCGGGCCTTGAATGAAAAACTGTTTCTT. The chain combines TRBV20-1 with TRBJ1-4; TRBD1 might be the D (5 bases). The CDR3 loop spans 14 amino acids. Germline lookup yields CDR1 DFQATT and CDR2 SNEGSKA (reference sequence). The V end was cut by 3 bases, the J end by 5 bases, with 13 bases between.

This chain joins TRBV30 and TRBJ2-3, with D unresolved. Germline CDR1 reads GTSNPN; CDR2 reads SVGIG (reference sequence). The length of the CDR3 is 13 residues. With 4 bases removed from V and 4 bases from J, the gap between germline ends came to 12 bases. In nucleotides, the CDR3 is TGTGCCTGGACGATAAGTGCCGCAGATACGCAGTATTTT. Protein product: CAWTISAADTQYF.

Notes on this clonotype: This sequence may be a read error, since a much larger clone differs from it by one base. This rearrangement joins TRBV4-1 to TRBJ2-3, with a possible D match to TRBD2 (5 bases). This CDR3 has 13 residues. Germline CDR1 MGHRA, CDR2 YSYEKL. The V and J ends lost 4 bases and 8 bases respectively, with 13 bases between them. The CDR3 DNA sequence: TGCGCCAGCAGCCGGGATGCGGCGGGTACGCAGTATTTT. Translation: CASSRDAAGTQYF.

In its sample, this clonotype was seen a few times. The chain joins TRBV5-6 to TRBJ1-1; D remains unclear. CDR1 and CDR2 from the germline V gene are SGHDT and YYEEEE. Trimming pared 0 bases from V and 11 bases from J, leaving 17 bases between. This CDR3 contains 14 residues. Here the CDR3 reads CASSLDGRTPPAFF. The DNA for the CDR3 is TGTGCCAGCAGCTTGGATGGACGTACCCCTCCGGCTTTCTTT.

This clonotype was detected ten times or more. This chain uses TRBV20-1 with TRBJ2-7, with unresolved D. Trimming left V 2 bases short and J 3 bases short, with 8 bases between. Germline V gene sequence: CDR1 DFQATT, CDR2 SNEGSKA (reference sequence). The CDR3 consists of 12 residues. CDR3 bases: TGCAGTGCTAGACGAGTAGGCTACGAGCAGTACTTC. Translated: CSARRVGYEQYF.

This clonotype was counted at least ten times. The chain links TRBV12-3 or TRBV12-4 to TRBJ1-1; D not resolved. The CDR3 extends over 13 amino acids. V lost 7 bases and J 1 base, leaving 10 bases between the germline ends. This CDR3 reads CASTPPTNTEAFF. In DNA form, the CDR3 reads TGTGCCAGCACCCCTCCGACGAACACTGAAGCTTTCTTT.

As concerns this clonotype: A single base separates this from a much larger clone, so it may be a read error. V and J are TRBV5-1 and TRBJ2-3; D remains ambiguous. CDR1 is SGHRS and CDR2 is YFSETQ in the germline V gene. This CDR3 region has 14 residues. CDR3 in DNA: TGCGCCAGCAGATTGGCCTCAGGTGCAGATACGCAGTATTTT. It codes for CASRLASGADTQYF.

This clonotype came up a few times. The V call is TRBV7-8, the J call TRBJ2-1; 12 bases fit TRBD2. The V gene's germline CDR1 is SGHVS and CDR2 FQNEAQ. The V segment lost 2 bases and the J segment 0 bases; nucleotides outside the gene matches: 8. The CDR3 loop spans 19 amino acids. CDR3 in DNA: TGTGCCAGCAGCTTAAGCCTAGCGGGAGGGCCGAGCTCCTACAATGAGCAGTTCTTC. Protein: CASSLSLAGGPSSYNEQFF.

V is TRBV7-2 and J is TRBJ2-7; 7 bases agree with TRBD2. V shed 1 base, J shed 10 bases, and the junction held 10 bases outside the gene matches. CDR3 length: 14 amino acids. Germline lookup yields CDR1 SGHTA and CDR2 FQGNSA. In nucleotides, the CDR3 is TGTGCCAGCAGCTTAGGACTAGCAACGAATGATCAGTACTTC. Translating gives CASSLGLATNDQYF.

This clonotype appeared many times. The V call is TRBV6-2 or TRBV6-3, the J call TRBJ2-1, with D maybe TRBD2 (5 bases). Germline V gene lookup returns CDR1 MNHEY and CDR2 SVGEGT. The CDR3 covers 11 residues. V was shortened by 6 bases and J by 9 bases, with 9 bases between the two germline ends. Written as DNA, the CDR3 is TGTGCCAGCAGACTAGGTCCTGAGCAGTTCTTC. It specifies CASRLGPEQFF.

The chain joins TRBV7-6 to TRBJ2-4; TRBD2 agrees at 13 bases. CDR1 and CDR2 (germline): SGHVS, FNYEAQ. J lost 1 base, V lost 1 base, and 13 bases had no gene match. The CDR3 contains 21 residues. Here the CDR3 reads CASSLDPGLAGDITAKNIQYF. The CDR3 coding sequence is TGTGCCAGCAGCTTAGACCCTGGACTAGCGGGAGATATAACGGCCAAAAACATTCAGTACTTC.

As for this clonotype: It may be a read error: a sequence one base away is much more abundant. The rearrangement links TRBV18 to TRBJ2-1; 9 bases are shared with TRBD1. The germline V gene has CDR1 KGHSH and CDR2 LQKENI. The CDR3 sequence is 16 residues long. With 6 bases clipped from V and 4 bases from J, the junction kept 10 bases outside the gene matches. Here the CDR3 DNA reads TGTGCCAGCTCTCGGGCCTGGACAGGGGCTTACAATGAGCAGTTCTTC. Translated, it gives CASSRAWTGAYNEQFF.

The table lists this clonotype with a count of one. Germline and junction disagree at one end, which may indicate a read error. Here the CDR3 reads CASSYDRSQGANTEALF. DNA for the CDR3: TGTGCCAGCAGTTACGACAGGTCTCAAGGGGCGAACACTGAAGCTCTCTTT. This sequence joins TRBV6-2 or TRBV6-3 and TRBJ1-1, with TRBD1 as a possible D gene (6 bases). In germline, CDR1 is MNHEY, CDR2 SVGEGT. This CDR3 spans 17 amino acids.

This clonotype was observed at least ten times. The V call is TRBV20-1, the J call TRBJ2-2; D unclear. The V end lost 0 bases, the J end lost 2 bases, and 10 bases lay between the germline ends. The CDR3 sequence is 15 residues long. The germline gives CDR1 DFQATT, CDR2 SNEGSKA (reference sequence). The CDR3 bases are TGCAGTGCTAGAGATAAGTCGACAAACACCGGGGAGCTGTTTTTT. It translates to CSARDKSTNTGELFF.

This clonotype was seen only a few times. This rearrangement joins TRBV12-3 or TRBV12-4 to TRBJ2-7; 9 bases are a match to TRBD2. There are 15 residues in the CDR3. V lost 5 bases and J lost 5; bases outside the gene matches: 10. Written as DNA, the CDR3 is TGTGCCAGCAGTCCTAGCGGGATGAATTTCCACGAGCAGTACTTC. Translated: CASSPSGMNFHEQYF.

The chain uses TRBV27 and TRBJ2-7; the D is unclear. Trimming took off 3 bases at V and 9 bases at J, with 15 bases between the two ends. CDR1 MNHEY and CDR2 SMNVEV come from the germline V gene (reference sequence). This CDR3 contains 13 residues. This chain's CDR3 is CASSFFGSYRQYF. The CDR3, as DNA: TGTGCCAGCAGTTTTTTTGGGTCCTACAGGCAGTACTTC.

The chain is built from TRBV29-1 and TRBJ2-7; D perhaps matches TRBD1 (6 bases). Germline CDR1 is SQVTM and CDR2 is ANQGSEA. The CDR3 is made up of 15 amino acids. V was trimmed by 6 bases and J by 2 bases, leaving 20 bases between them. CDR3 sequence: CSVGVVGGPAYEQYF. The CDR3 DNA is TGCAGCGTGGGGGTAGTAGGGGGACCGGCCTACGAGCAGTACTTC.

The sample holds many counts of this clonotype. V is TRBV7-2 and J is TRBJ2-1; 10 nucleotides line up with TRBD2. This CDR3 contains 16 residues. With 1 base clipped from V and 8 bases from J, the junction kept 8 bases outside the gene matches. In germline, CDR1 is SGHTA, CDR2 FQGNSA. CDR3 DNA sequence: TGTGCCAGCAGCTTAGGTCATGCTAGCGGGAGAGATGAGCAGTTCTTC. Amino acid sequence: CASSLGHASGRDEQFF.

The chain carries TRBV3-1 and TRBJ2-1; D unclear. The CDR3 consists of 14 residues. Germline CDR1 is LGHDT and CDR2 is YNNKEL (reference sequence). V was cut by 2 bases and J by 7 bases, with 12 bases left in between. CDR3 nucleotides: TGTGCCAGCAGCCAACTATCTGGAAGGAATGAGCAGTTCTTC. Amino acid sequence: CASSQLSGRNEQFF.

The gene calls are TRBV6-1 and TRBJ1-1; possible D gene TRBD1, 5 bases. The length of the CDR3 is 14 residues. Trimming took off 10 bases at V and 3 bases at J, with 18 bases between the two ends. The V gene's germline CDR1 is MNHNS and CDR2 SASEGT. This CDR3 reads CAITPDSLYTEAFF. In DNA, the CDR3 is TGTGCCATCACCCCCGACAGCCTTTACACTGAAGCTTTCTTT.

The V gene is TRBV20-1, the J gene TRBJ2-7; TRBD1 agrees at 10 bases. V shed 1 base, J shed 8 bases, and the junction held 8 bases outside the gene matches. The germline V gene encodes CDR1 DFQATT and CDR2 SNEGSKA (reference sequence). This CDR3 comprises 14 residues. CDR3 sequence (DNA): TGCAGTGCTAGAGGTAAGGGACAGGGGCCCAAGCAGTACTTC. This codes for CSARGKGQGPKQYF.

This clonotype was seen more than once but under ten times. The rearrangement uses TRBV7-6 and TRBJ2-5, with 7 nucleotides matching TRBD2. Trimming cost V 4 bases and J 5 bases; bases outside gene matches: 13. The V gene's germline CDR1 is SGHVS and CDR2 FNYEAQ. The CDR3 loop spans 16 amino acids. The CDR3 loop is CASSSLIPGSGETQYF. Written as DNA, the CDR3 is TGTGCCAGCAGCTCTTTGATTCCCGGTAGCGGGGAGACCCAGTACTTC.

CDR3 bases: TGTGCCAGCAGTTACTCGATTACACTCTCCTACGAGCAGTACTTC. It encodes CASSYSITLSYEQYF. This chain links TRBV6-6 with TRBJ2-7; no clear D. Trimming left V 0 bases short and J 0 bases short, with 9 bases between. This CDR3 has 15 residues. Per germline, CDR1 MNHNY and CDR2 SVGAGI (reference sequence).

This clonotype has at least ten counts. The gene calls are TRBV15 and TRBJ1-2; tentative D call: TRBD1 (5 bases). The CDR3 covers 16 residues. The V end lost 6 bases, the J end lost 7 bases, and 24 bases lay between the germline ends. CDR1 LNHNV and CDR2 YYDKDF come from the germline V gene (reference sequence). CDR3 sequence reads: CATSPGAGIVRSGYTF. The DNA for the CDR3 is TGTGCCACCAGTCCCGGGGCGGGGATAGTGAGGAGTGGCTACACCTTC.

This clonotype came up once. A much larger clone lies one base from this, so it may be a read error. The chain couples TRBV7-3 to TRBJ2-3; D is uncertain. This CDR3 region has 16 residues. Germline values: CDR1 SGHTA, CDR2 FQGTGA. V was trimmed by 5 bases and J by 0 bases, leaving 15 bases between them. The CDR3 protein is CASSHRTRTSTDTQYF. CDR3 bases: TGTGCCAGCAGCCACCGGACCAGAACTAGCACAGATACGCAGTATTTT.